The clone carrying this TCR beta chain was counted a few times. RNA transcripts served as the template for amplifying TCR beta CDR3 regions. The HTBI primer set drove a first-round RT-PCR of the TCR CDR3. TCRdb re-called the multiplex PCR reads with MiXCR, one entry per CDR3 protein. The data show roughly 720,000 distinct CDR3 sequences, with 17% seen just once and around 15% held by the top ten. Per germline, CDR1 SGHTA and CDR2 FQGNSA. Trimming stripped 2 bases from V and 5 bases from J, with 13 bases between. CDR3 size: 15 residues. The data derive from a study of T cells in Graves' hyperthyroidism and ophthalmopathy. Graves' hyperthyroidism was deemed stable given no ophthalmopathy progression within 18 months.

This chain uses TRBV7-2 with TRBJ2-1; the D is unclear. Sample: blood. The TCR comes from a man between 45 and 60 years old with Graves' hyperthyroidism. CDR3 sequence: CASSLQGSGHNEQFF. The CDR3 region has the DNA TGTGCCAGCAGCTTACAAGGGTCTGGCCACAATGAGCAGTTCTTC.